This T cell receptor beta chain was profiled in a study of chemoradiotherapy in HPV16-positive cancers. Study information: Candidate HPV-specific clones and shared TCR motifs came from a couple of HPV16-positive patients. General study findings and limits: Functional assays defining HPV-specific T cells used only a couple of HPV16-positive patients. During treatment, candidate HPV-specific clones and E7-related motifs expanded in tumor.

CDR3 length: 15 residues. Trimming stripped 2 bases from V and 6 bases from J, with 14 bases between. CDR1 MDHEN and CDR2 SYDVKM come from the germline V gene. The repertoire was sequenced with immunoSEQ multiplex PCR; TCRdb's copy has only in-frame clones and lacks some. The sample shows some 12,000 clones, over 75% of them seen only once. In regard to this clone: Its antigen is unknown.

Repeated repertoire sampling spanned the course of chemoradiotherapy. This TCR was recovered from a human donor with HPV-associated anogenital cancer. This material was obtained from a patient who underwent chemoradiotherapy. V gene TRBV28 combines with J gene TRBJ1-5; the D gene is possibly TRBD1 (5 bases). The CDR3 loop reads CASSLALGGVQPQHF. In DNA form, the CDR3 reads TGTGCCAGCAGTTTAGCGTTGGGGGGTGTTCAGCCCCAGCATTTT. Combining the CDR3 with reference TRBV28 and TRBJ1-5 gives the whole variable domain DVKVTQSSRYLVKRTGEKVFLECVQDMDHENMFWYRQDPGLGLRLIYFSYDVKMKEKGDIPEGYSVSREKKERFSLILESASTNQTSMYLCASSLALGGVQPQHFGDGTRLSIL.